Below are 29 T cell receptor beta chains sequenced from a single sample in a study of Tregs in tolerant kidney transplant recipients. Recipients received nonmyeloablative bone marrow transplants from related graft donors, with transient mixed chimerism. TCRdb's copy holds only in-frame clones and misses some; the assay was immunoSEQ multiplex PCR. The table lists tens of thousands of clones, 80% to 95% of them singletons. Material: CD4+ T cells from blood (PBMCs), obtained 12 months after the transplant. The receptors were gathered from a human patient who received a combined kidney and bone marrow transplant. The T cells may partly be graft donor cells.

This chain's CDR3 is CASSSSGVSGNTIYF. DNA of the CDR3: TGTGCCAGCAGCTCCTCAGGGGTCTCTGGAAACACCATATATTTT. This chain connects TRBV7-2 to TRBJ1-3; tentative D call: TRBD1 (6 bases). V was cut by 4 bases and J by 0 bases, with 10 bases left in between. This CDR3 has 15 residues. The germline V gene has CDR1 SGHTA and CDR2 FQGNSA.

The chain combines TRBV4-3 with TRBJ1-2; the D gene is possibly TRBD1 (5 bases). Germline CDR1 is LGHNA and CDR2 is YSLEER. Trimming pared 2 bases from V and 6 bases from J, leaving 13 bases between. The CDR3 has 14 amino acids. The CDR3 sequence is CASSQLLGADGYTF. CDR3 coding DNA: TGCGCCAGCAGCCAATTGCTAGGGGCTGATGGCTACACCTTC.

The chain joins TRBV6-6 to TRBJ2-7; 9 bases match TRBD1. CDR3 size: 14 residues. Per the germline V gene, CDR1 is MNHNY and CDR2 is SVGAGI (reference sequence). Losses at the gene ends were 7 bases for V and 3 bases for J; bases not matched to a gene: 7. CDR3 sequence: CASNPGQGIYEQYF. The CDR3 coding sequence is TGTGCCAGCAACCCCGGACAGGGGATCTACGAGCAGTACTTC.

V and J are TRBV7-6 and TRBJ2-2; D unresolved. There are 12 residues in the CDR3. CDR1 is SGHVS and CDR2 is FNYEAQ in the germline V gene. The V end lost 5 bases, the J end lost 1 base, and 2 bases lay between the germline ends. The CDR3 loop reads CASSRNTGELFF. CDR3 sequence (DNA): TGTGCCAGCAGCCGGAACACCGGGGAGCTGTTTTTT.

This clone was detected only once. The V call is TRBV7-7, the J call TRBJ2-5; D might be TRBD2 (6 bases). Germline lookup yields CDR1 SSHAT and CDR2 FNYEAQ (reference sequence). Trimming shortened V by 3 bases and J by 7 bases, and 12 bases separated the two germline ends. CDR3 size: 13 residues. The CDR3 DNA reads TGTGCCAGCAGCTTGACGAAAGCGGGGACCCAGTACTTC. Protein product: CASSLTKAGTQYF.

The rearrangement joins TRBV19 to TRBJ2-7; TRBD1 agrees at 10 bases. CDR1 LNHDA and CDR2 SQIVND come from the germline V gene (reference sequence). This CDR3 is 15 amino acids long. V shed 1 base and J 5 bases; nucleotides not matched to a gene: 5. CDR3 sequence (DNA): TGTGCCAGTAGTATAGTAGGGACAGGGGACCACGAGCAGTACTTC. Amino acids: CASSIVGTGDHEQYF.

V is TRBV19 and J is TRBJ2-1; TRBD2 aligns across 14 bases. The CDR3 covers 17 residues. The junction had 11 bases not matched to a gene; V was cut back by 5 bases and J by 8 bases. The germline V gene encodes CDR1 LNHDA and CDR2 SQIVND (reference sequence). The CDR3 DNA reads TGTGCCAGTAGTCGTAATCCGGGGACTAGCGGGAGCCATGAGCAGTTCTTC. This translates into CASSRNPGTSGSHEQFF. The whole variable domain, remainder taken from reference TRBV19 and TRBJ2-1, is DGGITQSPKYLFRKEGQNVTLSCEQNLNHDAMYWYRQDPGQGLRLIYYSQIVNDFQKGDIAEGYSVSREKKESFPLTVTSAQKNPTAFYLCASSRNPGTSGSHEQFFGPGTRLTVL.

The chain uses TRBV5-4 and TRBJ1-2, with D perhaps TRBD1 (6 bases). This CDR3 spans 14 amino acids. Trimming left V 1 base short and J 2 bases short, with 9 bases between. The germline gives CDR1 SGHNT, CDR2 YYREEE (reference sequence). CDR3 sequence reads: CASSLRRGNYGYTF. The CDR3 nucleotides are TGTGCCAGCAGCTTGCGCAGGGGAAACTATGGCTACACCTTC.

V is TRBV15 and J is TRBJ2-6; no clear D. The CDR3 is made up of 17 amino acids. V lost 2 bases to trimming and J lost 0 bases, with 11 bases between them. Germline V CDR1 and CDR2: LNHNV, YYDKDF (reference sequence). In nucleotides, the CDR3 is TGTGCCACCAGCAGAAAAACGTGGAGCTCTGGGGCCAACGTCCTGACTTTC. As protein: CATSRKTWSSGANVLTF.

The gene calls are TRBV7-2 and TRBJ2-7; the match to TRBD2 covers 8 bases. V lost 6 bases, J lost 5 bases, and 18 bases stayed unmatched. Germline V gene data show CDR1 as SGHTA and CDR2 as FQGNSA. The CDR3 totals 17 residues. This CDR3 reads CASSFTGPGLVRHEQYF. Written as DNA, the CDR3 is TGTGCCAGCAGTTTTACAGGGCCGGGACTAGTTCGTCACGAGCAGTACTTC.

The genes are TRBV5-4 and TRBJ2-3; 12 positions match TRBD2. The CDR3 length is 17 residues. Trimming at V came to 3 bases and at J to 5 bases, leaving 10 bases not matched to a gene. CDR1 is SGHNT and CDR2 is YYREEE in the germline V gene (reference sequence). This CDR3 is CASSSKQQTSGGDTQYF. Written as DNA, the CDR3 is TGTGCCAGCAGCTCAAAACAGCAGACTAGCGGGGGAGATACGCAGTATTTT.

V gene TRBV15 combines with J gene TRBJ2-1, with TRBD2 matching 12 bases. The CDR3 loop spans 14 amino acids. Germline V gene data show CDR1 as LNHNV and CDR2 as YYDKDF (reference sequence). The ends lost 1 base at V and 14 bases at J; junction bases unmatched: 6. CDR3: CATSRGLAGEHEFF. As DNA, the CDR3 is TGTGCCACCAGCAGAGGACTAGCGGGAGAGCATGAGTTCTTC.

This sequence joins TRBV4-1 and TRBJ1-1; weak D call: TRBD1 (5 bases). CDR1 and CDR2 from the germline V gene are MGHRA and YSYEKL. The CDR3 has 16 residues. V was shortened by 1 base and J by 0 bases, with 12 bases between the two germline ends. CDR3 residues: CASSQGQWGLNTEAFF. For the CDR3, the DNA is TGCGCCAGCAGCCAAGGCCAGTGGGGCCTGAACACTGAAGCTTTCTTT.

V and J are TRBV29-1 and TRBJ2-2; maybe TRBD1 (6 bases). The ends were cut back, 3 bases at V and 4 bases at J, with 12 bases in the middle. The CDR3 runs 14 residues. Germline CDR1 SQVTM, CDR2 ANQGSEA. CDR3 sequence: CSVDPGVSTGELFF. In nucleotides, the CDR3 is TGCAGCGTTGATCCAGGGGTCAGCACCGGGGAGCTGTTTTTT.

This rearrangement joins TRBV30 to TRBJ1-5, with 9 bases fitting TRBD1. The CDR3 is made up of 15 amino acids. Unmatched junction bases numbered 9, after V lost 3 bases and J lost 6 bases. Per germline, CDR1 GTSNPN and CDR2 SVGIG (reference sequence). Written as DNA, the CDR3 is TGTGCCTGGAGCGCCAACAGGGGGCCGGGTCAGCCCCAGCATTTT. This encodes CAWSANRGPGQPQHF.

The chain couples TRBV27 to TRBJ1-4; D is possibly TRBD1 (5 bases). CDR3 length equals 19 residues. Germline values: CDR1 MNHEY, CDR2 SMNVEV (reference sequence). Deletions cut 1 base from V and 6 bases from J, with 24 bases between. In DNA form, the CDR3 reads TGTGCCAGCAGTTTATGGTACGGACGAATCCCTGGGGCGGATGAAAAACTGTTTTTT. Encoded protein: CASSLWYGRIPGADEKLFF.

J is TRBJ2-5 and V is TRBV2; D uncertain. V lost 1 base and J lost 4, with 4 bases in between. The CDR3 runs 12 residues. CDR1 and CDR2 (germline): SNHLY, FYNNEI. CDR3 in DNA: TGTGCCAGCAGTGAAGGGAGAGAGACCCAGTACTTC. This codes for CASSEGRETQYF.

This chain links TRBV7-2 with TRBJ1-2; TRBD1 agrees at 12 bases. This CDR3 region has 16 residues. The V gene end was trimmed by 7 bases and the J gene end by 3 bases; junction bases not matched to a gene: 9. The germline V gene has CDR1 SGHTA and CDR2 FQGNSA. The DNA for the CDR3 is TGTGCCAGCACCCTGGGGACAGGGGGCATGTACTATGGCTACACCTTC. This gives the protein CASTLGTGGMYYGYTF.

The CDR3 sequence: CASSRLAGPYNEQFF. The CDR3 DNA reads TGCGCCAGCAGCCGACTAGCGGGACCCTACAATGAGCAGTTCTTC. This chain connects TRBV4-1 to TRBJ2-1; 11 bases agree with TRBD2. V was pared by 4 bases and J by 2 bases, with 1 base of the junction left unmatched. From germline, CDR1 is MGHRA and CDR2 YSYEKL. The CDR3 consists of 15 residues.

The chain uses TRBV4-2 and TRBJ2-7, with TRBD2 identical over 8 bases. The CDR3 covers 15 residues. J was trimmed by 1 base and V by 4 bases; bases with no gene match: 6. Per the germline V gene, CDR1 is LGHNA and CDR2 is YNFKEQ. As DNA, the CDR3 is TGTGCCAGCAGCCGCCCGGGGGGGAGGTCCTACGAGCAGTACTTC. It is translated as CASSRPGGRSYEQYF.

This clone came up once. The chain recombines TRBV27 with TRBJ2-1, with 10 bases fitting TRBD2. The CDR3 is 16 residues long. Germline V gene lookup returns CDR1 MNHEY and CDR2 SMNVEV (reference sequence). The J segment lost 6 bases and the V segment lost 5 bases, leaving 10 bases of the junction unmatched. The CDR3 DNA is TGTGCCAGCAGTCATTATCTAGCGGGAGCGGTCAATGAGCAGTTCTTC. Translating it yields CASSHYLAGAVNEQFF.

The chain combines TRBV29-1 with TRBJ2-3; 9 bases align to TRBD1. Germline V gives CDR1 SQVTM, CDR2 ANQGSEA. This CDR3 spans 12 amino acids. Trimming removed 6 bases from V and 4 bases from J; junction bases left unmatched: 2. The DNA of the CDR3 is TGCAGCGTGGGACAGGGAGCAGATACGCAGTATTTT. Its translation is CSVGQGADTQYF.

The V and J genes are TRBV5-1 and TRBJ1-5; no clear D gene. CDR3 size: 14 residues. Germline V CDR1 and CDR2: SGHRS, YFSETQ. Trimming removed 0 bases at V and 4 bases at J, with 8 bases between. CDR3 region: CASSLGTSNQPQHF. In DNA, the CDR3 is TGCGCCAGCAGCTTGGGGACTTCTAATCAGCCCCAGCATTTT.

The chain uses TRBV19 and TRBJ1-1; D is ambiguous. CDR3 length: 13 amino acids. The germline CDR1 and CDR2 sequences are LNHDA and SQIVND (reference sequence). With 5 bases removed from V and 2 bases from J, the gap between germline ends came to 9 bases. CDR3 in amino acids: CASSFTPNTEAFF. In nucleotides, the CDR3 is TGTGCCAGTAGTTTTACACCTAACACTGAAGCTTTCTTT. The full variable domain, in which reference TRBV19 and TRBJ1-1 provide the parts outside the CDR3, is DGGITQSPKYLFRKEGQNVTLSCEQNLNHDAMYWYRQDPGQGLRLIYYSQIVNDFQKGDIAEGYSVSREKKESFPLTVTSAQKNPTAFYLCASSFTPNTEAFFGQGTRLTVV.

The CDR3 DNA reads TGTGCCAGCAGCTTAGCCAGTAGCACAGATACGCAGTATTTT. Its protein is CASSLASSTDTQYF. The chain couples TRBV7-6 to TRBJ2-3; D is undetermined. This CDR3 region has 14 residues. Germline CDR1 reads SGHVS; CDR2 reads FNYEAQ. V lost 0 bases and J 0 bases, leaving 4 bases between the germline ends. Variable domain in full (rest from reference TRBV7-6 and TRBJ2-3): GAGVSQSPRYKVTKRGQDVALRCDPISGHVSLYWYRQALGQGPEFLTYFNYEAQQDKSGLPNDRFSAERPEGSISTLTIQRTEQRDSAMYRCASSLASSTDTQYFGPGTRLTVL.

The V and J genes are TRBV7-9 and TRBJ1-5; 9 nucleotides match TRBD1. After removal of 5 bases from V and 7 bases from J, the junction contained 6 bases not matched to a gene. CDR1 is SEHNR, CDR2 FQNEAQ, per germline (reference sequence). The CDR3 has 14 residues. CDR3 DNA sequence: TGTGCCAGCAGCCCCGGGACAGGGTCCCAGCCCCAGCATTTT. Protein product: CASSPGTGSQPQHF.

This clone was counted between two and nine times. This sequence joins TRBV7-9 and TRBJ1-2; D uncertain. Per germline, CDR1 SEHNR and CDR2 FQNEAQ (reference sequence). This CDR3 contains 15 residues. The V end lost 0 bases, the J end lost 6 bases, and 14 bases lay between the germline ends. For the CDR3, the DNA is TGTGCCAGCAGCTTAGCCCGCGGAGAAACCCATGGCTACACCTTC. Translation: CASSLARGETHGYTF.

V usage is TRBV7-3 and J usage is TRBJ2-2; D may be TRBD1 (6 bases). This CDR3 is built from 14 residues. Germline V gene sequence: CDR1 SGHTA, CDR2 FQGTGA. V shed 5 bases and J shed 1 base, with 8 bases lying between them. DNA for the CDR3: TGTGCCAGCAGCCTGGGACAGAACACCGGGGAGCTGTTTTTT. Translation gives CASSLGQNTGELFF.

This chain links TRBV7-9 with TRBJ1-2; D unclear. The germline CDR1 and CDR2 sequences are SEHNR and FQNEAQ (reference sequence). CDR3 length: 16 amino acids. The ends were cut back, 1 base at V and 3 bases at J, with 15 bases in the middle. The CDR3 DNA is TGTGCCAGCAGCTTAGTAAATGGGCACATCCACTATGGCTACACCTTC. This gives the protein CASSLVNGHIHYGYTF.